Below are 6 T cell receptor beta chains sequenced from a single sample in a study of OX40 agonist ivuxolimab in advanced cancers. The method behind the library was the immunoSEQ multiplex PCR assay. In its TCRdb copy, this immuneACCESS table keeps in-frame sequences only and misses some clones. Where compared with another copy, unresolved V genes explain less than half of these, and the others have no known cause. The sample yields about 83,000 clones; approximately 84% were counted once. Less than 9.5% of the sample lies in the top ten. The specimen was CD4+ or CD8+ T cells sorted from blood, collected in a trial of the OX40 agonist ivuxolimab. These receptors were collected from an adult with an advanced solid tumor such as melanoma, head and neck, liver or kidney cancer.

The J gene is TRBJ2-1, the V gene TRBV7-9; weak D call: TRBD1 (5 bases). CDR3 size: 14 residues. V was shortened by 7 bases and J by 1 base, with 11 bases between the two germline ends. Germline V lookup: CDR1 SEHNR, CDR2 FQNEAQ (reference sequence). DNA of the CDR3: TGTGCCAGCACCCAGGGAAGTTCCTACAATGAGCAGTTCTTC. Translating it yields CASTQGSSYNEQFF.

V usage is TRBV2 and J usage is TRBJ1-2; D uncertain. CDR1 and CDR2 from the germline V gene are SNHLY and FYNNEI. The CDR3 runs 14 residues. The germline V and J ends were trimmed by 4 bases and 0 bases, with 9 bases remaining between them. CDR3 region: CASSALTANYGYTF. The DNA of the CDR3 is TGTGCCAGCAGTGCCTTAACCGCTAACTATGGCTACACCTTC.

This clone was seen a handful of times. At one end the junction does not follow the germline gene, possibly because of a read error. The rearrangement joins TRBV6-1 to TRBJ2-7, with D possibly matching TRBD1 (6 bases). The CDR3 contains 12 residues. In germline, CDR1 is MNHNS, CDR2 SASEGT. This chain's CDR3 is CASMGATRTPSF. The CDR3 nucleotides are TGTGCCAGCATGGGGGCAACCCGAACTCCGAGCTTC.

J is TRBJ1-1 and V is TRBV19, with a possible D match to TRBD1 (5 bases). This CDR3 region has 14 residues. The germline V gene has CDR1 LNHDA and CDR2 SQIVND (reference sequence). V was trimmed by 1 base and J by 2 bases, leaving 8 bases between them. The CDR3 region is CASSIGDYNTEAFF. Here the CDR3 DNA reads TGTGCCAGTAGTATAGGGGACTACAACACTGAAGCTTTCTTT.

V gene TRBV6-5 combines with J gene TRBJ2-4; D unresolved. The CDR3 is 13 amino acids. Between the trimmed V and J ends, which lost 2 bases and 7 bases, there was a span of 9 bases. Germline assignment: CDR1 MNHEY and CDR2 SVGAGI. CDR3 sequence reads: CASSYARLNIQYF. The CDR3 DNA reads TGTGCCAGCAGTTACGCCCGCCTGAACATTCAGTACTTC.

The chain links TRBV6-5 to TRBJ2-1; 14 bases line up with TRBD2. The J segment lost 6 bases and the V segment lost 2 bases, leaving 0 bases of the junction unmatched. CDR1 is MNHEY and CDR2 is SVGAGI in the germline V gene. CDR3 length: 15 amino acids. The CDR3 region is CASSYGTSGGNEQFF. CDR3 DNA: TGTGCCAGCAGTTACGGGACTAGCGGGGGCAATGAGCAGTTCTTC.